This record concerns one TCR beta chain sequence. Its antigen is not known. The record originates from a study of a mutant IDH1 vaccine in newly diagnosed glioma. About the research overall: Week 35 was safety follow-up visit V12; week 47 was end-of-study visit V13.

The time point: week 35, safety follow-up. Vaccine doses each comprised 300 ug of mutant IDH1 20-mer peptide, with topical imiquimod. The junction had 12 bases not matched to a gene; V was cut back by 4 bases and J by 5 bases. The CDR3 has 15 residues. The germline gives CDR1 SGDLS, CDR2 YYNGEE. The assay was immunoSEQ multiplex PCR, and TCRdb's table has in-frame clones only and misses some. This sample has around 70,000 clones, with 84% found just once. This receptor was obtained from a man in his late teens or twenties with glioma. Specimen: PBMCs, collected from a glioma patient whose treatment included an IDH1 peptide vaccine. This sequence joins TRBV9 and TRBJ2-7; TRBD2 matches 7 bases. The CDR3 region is CASSRGGVDRHEQYF. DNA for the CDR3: TGTGCCAGCAGCCGCGGGGGAGTAGACCGCCACGAGCAGTACTTC.